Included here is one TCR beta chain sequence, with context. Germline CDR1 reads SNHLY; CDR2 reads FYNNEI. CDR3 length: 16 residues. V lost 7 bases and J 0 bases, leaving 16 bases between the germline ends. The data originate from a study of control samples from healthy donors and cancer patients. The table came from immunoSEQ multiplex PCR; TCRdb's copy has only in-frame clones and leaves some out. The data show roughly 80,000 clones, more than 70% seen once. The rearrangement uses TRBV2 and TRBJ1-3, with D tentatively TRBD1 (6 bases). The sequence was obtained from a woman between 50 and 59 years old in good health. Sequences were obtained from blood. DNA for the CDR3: TGTGCCAGCACCCTAAGGGGGTCCCCCTCTGGAAACACCATATATTTT. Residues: CASTLRGSPSGNTIYF.